The 23 T cell receptor beta chains below all came from one sample that was sequenced in a study of blood T cell repertoires in COVID-19. Assay used: immunoSEQ multiplex PCR; TCRdb lists only in-frame clones, some missing. The data contain roughly 270,000 clones, around 85% of them singletons. The specimen sequenced was PBMCs or T cells enriched from blood (not recorded which). The receptors come from a woman between 45 and 60 years old who had recovered from COVID-19.

The chain recombines TRBV7-8 with TRBJ2-6; no reliable D call. Per germline, CDR1 SGHVS and CDR2 FQNEAQ. CDR3 length: 15 residues. Between the trimmed V and J ends, which lost 0 bases and 1 base, there was a span of 4 bases. CDR3 sequence: CASSLASSGANVLTF. The CDR3 coding sequence is TGTGCCAGCAGCTTAGCGTCGTCTGGGGCCAACGTCCTGACTTTC.

This rearrangement joins TRBV30 to TRBJ1-3; the match to TRBD1 covers 8 bases. V dropped 2 bases and J dropped 8; count of bases not matched to a gene: 11. CDR3 length equals 15 residues. The germline V gene encodes CDR1 GTSNPN and CDR2 SVGIG (reference sequence). CDR3 sequence: CAWSPGTGPADTIYF. CDR3 bases: TGTGCCTGGAGTCCAGGGACAGGTCCGGCCGACACCATATATTTT.

The V and J genes are TRBV15 and TRBJ1-5; TRBD1 matches at 12 bases. CDR1 and CDR2 (germline): LNHNV, YYDKDF (reference sequence). The V segment lost 5 bases and the J segment 7 bases; nucleotides outside the gene matches: 9. This CDR3 has 16 residues. In DNA form, the CDR3 reads TGTGCCACCAGCGGAGCCGGGACAGGGGGCAGCCAGCCCCAGCATTTT. This encodes CATSGAGTGGSQPQHF.

CDR3 DNA sequence: TGCGCCAGCAGCCCGCCTAGCGGGGGAATCGCAGATACGCAGTATTTT. It is translated as CASSPPSGGIADTQYF. The chain joins TRBV5-1 to TRBJ2-3, with TRBD2 identical over 10 bases. The germline CDR1 and CDR2 sequences are SGHRS and YFSETQ. The trim removed 4 bases at V and 4 bases at J, leaving 9 bases unmatched. The length of the CDR3 is 16 residues.

J is TRBJ2-5 and V is TRBV19; 8 positions match TRBD2. CDR1 is LNHDA and CDR2 is SQIVND in the germline V gene (reference sequence). This CDR3 has 18 residues. V was clipped by 2 bases and J by 4 bases; unmatched bases: 15. The CDR3 protein is CASSIMMGSGSSGETQYF. The CDR3 DNA reads TGTGCCAGTAGTATAATGATGGGGAGCGGGAGTAGTGGAGAGACCCAGTACTTC.

J is TRBJ2-1 and V is TRBV5-1; 9 positions match TRBD2. After removal of 2 bases from V and 7 bases from J, the junction contained 13 bases not matched to a gene. The CDR3 length is 17 residues. Germline V gene data show CDR1 as SGHRS and CDR2 as YFSETQ. CDR3 region: CASSFSRSGRDRNEQFF. CDR3 bases: TGCGCCAGCAGCTTCTCTCGTAGCGGGAGAGATAGGAATGAGCAGTTCTTC.

The CDR3 sequence is CASGSGQNNSPLHF. For the CDR3, the DNA is TGTGCTAGTGGTTCGGGACAGAATAATTCACCCCTCCACTTT. V gene TRBV12-5 combines with J gene TRBJ1-6, with 7 bases matching TRBD1. Germline loops: CDR1 LGHNT, CDR2 FRNRAP. The CDR3 is made up of 14 amino acids. After removal of 4 bases from V and 5 bases from J, the junction contained 2 bases not matched to a gene. The whole variable domain, filled in from reference TRBV12-5 and TRBJ1-6, reads DARVTQTPRHKVTEMGQEVTMRCQPILGHNTVFWYRQTMMQGLELLAYFRNRAPLDDSGMPKDRFSAEMPDATLATLKIQPSEPRDSAVYFCASGSGQNNSPLHFGNGTRLTVT.

The chain is built from TRBV10-3 and TRBJ2-1; 7 bases are a match to TRBD1. CDR3 length equals 13 residues. CDR1 is ENHRY, CDR2 SYGVKD, per germline. V dropped 6 bases and J dropped 5; count of bases not matched to a gene: 4. CDR3 nucleotides: TGTGCCATCAGCGGACAGGAGAACAATGAGCAGTTCTTC. Its protein product is CAISGQENNEQFF.

CDR3 in DNA: TGTGCCAGCAGCGTAGAGGGAGCGGCCCTGAGGGAGACCCAGTACTTC. Protein: CASSVEGAALRETQYF. This chain uses TRBV9 with TRBJ2-5; D may be TRBD2 (5 bases). The CDR3 contains 16 residues. The V end lost 0 bases, the J end lost 5 bases, and 17 bases lay between the germline ends. CDR1 and CDR2 from the germline V gene are SGDLS and YYNGEE.

This clone turned up a few times. The gene calls are TRBV11-3 and TRBJ1-1; D might be TRBD1 (5 bases). The germline gives CDR1 SGHNT, CDR2 YENEEA. Trimming left V 4 bases short and J 0 bases short, with 12 bases between. The CDR3 is 15 amino acids. CDR3 protein: CASSSSTGLNTEAFF. CDR3 DNA: TGTGCCAGCAGCTCTAGTACAGGATTGAACACTGAAGCTTTCTTT.

The chain has TRBV4-2 and TRBJ2-3; unclear D gene. There are 15 residues in the CDR3. CDR1 is LGHNA, CDR2 YNFKEQ, per germline. V was shortened by 0 bases and J by 2 bases, with 9 bases between the two germline ends. The DNA of the CDR3 is TGTGCCAGCAGCCAAGATAGACTTAACACAGATACGCAGTATTTT. Residues: CASSQDRLNTDTQYF.

This rearrangement joins TRBV5-1 to TRBJ1-1; D gene uncertain. The CDR3 is 15 amino acids. V was pared by 0 bases and J by 6 bases, with 15 bases between. CDR1 and CDR2 from the germline V gene are SGHRS and YFSETQ. CDR3 nucleotides: TGCGCCAGCAGCTTGGCGTTAAGAGGGAGCCCTGAAGCTTTCTTT. Amino acid sequence: CASSLALRGSPEAFF.

This sequence joins TRBV15 and TRBJ1-5, with a tentative D call TRBD1 (6 bases). Germline loops: CDR1 LNHNV, CDR2 YYDKDF (reference sequence). The length of the CDR3 is 15 residues. V shed 5 bases and J shed 0 bases, with 11 bases lying between them. CDR3 nucleotide sequence: TGTGCCACCAGCTCTCAGGGGAATAGCAATCAGCCCCAGCATTTT. Translation: CATSSQGNSNQPQHF. The full variable domain, its missing parts supplied by reference TRBV15 and TRBJ1-5, is DAMVIQNPRYQVTQFGKPVTLSCSQTLNHNVMYWYQQKSSQAPKLLFHYYDKDFNNEADTPDNFQSRRPNTSFCFLDIRSPGLGDTAMYLCATSSQGNSNQPQHFGDGTRLSIL.

This chain uses TRBV5-1 with TRBJ1-6, with 7 bases identical to TRBD1. Germline CDR1 reads SGHRS; CDR2 reads YFSETQ. The CDR3 is 15 amino acids. Losses at the gene ends were 0 bases for V and 9 bases for J; bases not matched to a gene: 6. The CDR3 protein is CASSLAGQARSPLHF. CDR3 DNA: TGCGCCAGCAGCTTGGCCGGACAGGCTCGTTCACCCCTCCACTTT.

The gene calls are TRBV5-6 and TRBJ1-2; 12 nucleotides agree with TRBD1. The CDR3 has 17 residues. V trimming: 1 base; J trimming: 3 bases; junction bases outside the gene matches: 7. CDR1 is SGHDT, CDR2 YYEEEE, per germline. Here the CDR3 reads CASSLLGTGGYDYGYTF. The CDR3 DNA is TGTGCCAGCAGCTTGCTGGGGACAGGGGGCTATGACTATGGCTACACCTTC.

V usage is TRBV15 and J usage is TRBJ1-3; possible D gene TRBD1, 6 bases. Germline values: CDR1 LNHNV, CDR2 YYDKDF (reference sequence). V dropped 2 bases and J dropped 1 base, with 21 bases sitting between them. The CDR3 extends over 19 amino acids. CDR3 DNA: TGTGCCACCAGCAGACGAACCACTCCATCAGGGGAATCTGGAAACACCATATATTTT. Amino acid sequence: CATSRRTTPSGESGNTIYF.

V gene TRBV4-3 combines with J gene TRBJ1-4, with a weak D call TRBD1 (5 bases). The CDR3 is 14 residues long. The germline CDR1 and CDR2 sequences are LGHNA and YSLEER. The V end lost 0 bases, the J end lost 10 bases, and 12 bases lay between the germline ends. The CDR3 loop is CASSQDETVGKLFF. The CDR3 region has the DNA TGCGCCAGCAGCCAAGACGAGACAGTTGGAAAACTGTTTTTT.

This sequence joins TRBV7-9 and TRBJ2-1; possibly TRBD2 for D (5 bases). In germline, CDR1 is SEHNR, CDR2 FQNEAQ (reference sequence). The V and J ends lost 6 bases and 0 bases respectively, with 9 bases between them. The CDR3 length is 14 residues. CDR3 nucleotides: TGTGCCAGCAGACCTACTAGCTCCTACAATGAGCAGTTCTTC. This sequence encodes CASRPTSSYNEQFF.

The chain is built from TRBV9 and TRBJ2-3; TRBD2 matches at 12 bases. The V gene end was trimmed by 3 bases and the J gene end by 0 bases; junction bases not matched to a gene: 11. CDR1 SGDLS and CDR2 YYNGEE come from the germline V gene. The CDR3 has 19 residues. The CDR3 loop is CASSARLAGDRTSTDTQYF. The CDR3 DNA reads as TGTGCCAGCAGCGCGAGACTAGCGGGGGACCGAACTAGCACAGATACGCAGTATTTT.

The V gene is TRBV5-1, the J gene TRBJ2-5; 8 bases align to TRBD1. Trimming took 0 bases from V and 3 from J; bases not matched to a gene: 7. Germline CDR1 is SGHRS and CDR2 is YFSETQ. This CDR3 spans 16 amino acids. In nucleotides, the CDR3 is TGCGCCAGCAGCTTGGATCGCCAGGGGGCGGAAGAGACCCAGTACTTC. As protein: CASSLDRQGAEETQYF.

The rearrangement joins TRBV9 to TRBJ1-4, with D possibly TRBD1 on 6 matching bases. Germline loops: CDR1 SGDLS, CDR2 YYNGEE. V lost 2 bases to trimming and J lost 0 bases, with 8 bases between them. The CDR3 loop spans 15 amino acids. The CDR3 region is CASSVTGTTNEKLFF. The CDR3 DNA reads TGTGCCAGCAGCGTTACAGGGACAACTAATGAAAAACTGTTTTTT.

The V gene is TRBV2, the J gene TRBJ1-1, with D uncertain. The V and J ends lost 4 bases and 1 base respectively, with 7 bases between them. The germline gives CDR1 SNHLY, CDR2 FYNNEI. This CDR3 comprises 13 residues. The CDR3: CASSATTNTEAFF. The CDR3 DNA sequence: TGTGCCAGCAGTGCAACAACGAACACTGAAGCTTTCTTT. The entire variable domain, with the rest obtained from reference TRBV2 and TRBJ1-1, is as follows: EPEVTQTPSHQVTQMGQEVILRCVPISNHLYFYWYRQILGQKVEFLVSFYNNEISEKSEIFDDQFSVERPDGSNFTLKIRSTKLEDSAMYFCASSATTNTEAFFGQGTRLTVV.

CDR3 in amino acids: CASSQRTGGYLSYEQYF. In DNA form, the CDR3 reads TGCGCCAGCAGCCAAAGGACAGGGGGCTACCTCTCCTACGAGCAGTACTTC. The V call is TRBV4-1, the J call TRBJ2-7, with 11 bases lining up with TRBD1. V lost 2 bases to trimming and J lost 0 bases; unmatched junction nucleotides: 6. Per germline, CDR1 MGHRA and CDR2 YSYEKL. This CDR3 is 17 amino acids long.